The sample holds many counts of the clone carrying this TCR beta chain. Its antigen is unidentified. Described time point: patch test 2, 6 weeks after DPC sensitization. Treatment denoted: therapeutic diphenylcyclopropenone sensitization with weekly scalp DPC. Those who donated were patients with alopecia, 18 to 70 years of age, and suitable for DPC. This record belongs to a study of human T cells and chemical hapten exposure. The wider study: Patients received weekly diphenylcyclopropenone doses to the scalp throughout the approximately 25-week study.

In the authors' workflow: The number of TCRs in each sample had a median of about 100,000 and spanned roughly 23,224 to 700,000. One entry per CDR3 protein results from TCRdb running MiXCR on the RACE reads. Here the V and J calls rest on TCRdb's processing, not on the authors' analysis. The table has around 82,000 distinct CDR3 sequences, more than 6.5% seen once. Study results and caveats: Higher patch test scores went with higher counts of PT1 expanded TCRs.

The source material was whole blood, sampled in connection with sensitization to the hapten diphenylcyclopropenone (DPC). This TCR was sampled from a woman in her 30s with alopecia areata. Some clones in this sample may be carry-over from other donors' samples.

The CDR3 spells CASSLGQGAGGNQPQHF. The CDR3 DNA follows: TGCGCCAGCAGCTTGGGACAGGGGGCAGGAGGCAATCAGCCCCAGCATTTT. V usage is TRBV5-1 and J usage is TRBJ1-5, with 10 bases identical to TRBD1. Germline lookup yields CDR1 SGHRS and CDR2 YFSETQ. This CDR3 is built from 17 residues. J gave up 2 bases and V 0 bases, and 5 bases lay outside the gene matches.